This record concerns one TCR beta chain sequence. Its antigen is not known. This CDR3 is 11 amino acids long. Germline lookup yields CDR1 MNHEY and CDR2 SVGAGI. The trim removed 2 bases at V and 14 bases at J, leaving 4 bases unmatched. Terminally differentiated effector memory CD45RA+ cells were left out of the naive CD8 fraction, which was CD45RO-negative and positively selected for CCR7. The record originates from a study of shared clonotypes between healthy human individuals. Overall study: CD8 memory received one plate per donor, CD8 naive two, CD4 memory three and CD4 naive three. Broader study findings: Despite large depth, rarefaction showed incomplete sorted-subset sequencing.

Profiled with immunoSEQ multiplex PCR; TCRdb holds only in-frame clones, not every one. Here the sample spans about 2 million clones, approximately 94% being singletons. The specimen was naive CD8+ T cells sorted from blood. The clonotype comes from a man younger than 35 in good health. The chain couples TRBV6-5 to TRBJ2-3, with 7 bases aligning to TRBD2. This CDR3 reads CASSYAGVGYF. In DNA form, the CDR3 reads TGTGCCAGCAGTTACGCGGGGGTGGGGTATTTT.